Given below is one T cell receptor beta chain in context. The antigen remains undetermined. Investigators isolated RNA and reverse transcribed it into cDNA to act as the sequencing template. Profiled with immunoSEQ multiplex PCR; TCRdb holds only in-frame clones, not every one. This sample has approximately 140,000 clones, with approximately 80% found just once. Specified treatment: oral pan-JAK inhibitor, 5-10 mg twice daily. Losses at the gene ends were 5 bases for V and 4 bases for J; bases not matched to a gene: 5. The CDR3 loop spans 16 amino acids. Germline V gene sequence: CDR1 MNHEY, CDR2 SMNVEV (reference sequence). This entry is derived from a study of CD8+ T cells in alopecia areata. Broader study findings: Scalp clonality and expanded CD8+ clones among the top 100 were significantly decreased by tofacitinib.

The sample consisted of CD8+ T cells sorted from blood, taken at week 4, from a patient treated with tofacitinib. The chain recombines TRBV27 with TRBJ2-1, with 13 positions matching TRBD2. The sequence derives from a human donor with alopecia areata. CDR3 loop: CASSAGTSGVYNEQFF. The CDR3 DNA sequence: TGTGCCAGCAGTGCGGGGACTAGCGGGGTTTACAATGAGCAGTTCTTC.